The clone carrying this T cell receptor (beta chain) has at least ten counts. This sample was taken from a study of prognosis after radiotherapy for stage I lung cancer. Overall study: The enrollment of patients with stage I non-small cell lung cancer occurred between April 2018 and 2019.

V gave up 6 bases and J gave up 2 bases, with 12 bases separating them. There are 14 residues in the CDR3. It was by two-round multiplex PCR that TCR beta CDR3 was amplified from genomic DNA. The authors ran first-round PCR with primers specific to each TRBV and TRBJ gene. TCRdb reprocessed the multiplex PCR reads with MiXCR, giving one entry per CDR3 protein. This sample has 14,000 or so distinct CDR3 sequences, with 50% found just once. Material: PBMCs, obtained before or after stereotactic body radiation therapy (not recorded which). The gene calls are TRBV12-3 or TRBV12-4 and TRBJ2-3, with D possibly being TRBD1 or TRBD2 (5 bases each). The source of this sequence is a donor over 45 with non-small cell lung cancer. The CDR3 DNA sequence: TGTGCCAGCAGGGTTGGGGGTCACACAGATACGCAGTATTTT. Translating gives CASRVGGHTDTQYF.